The T cell receptor beta chain under discussion was sequenced for a study of blood T cell repertoires in COVID-19. The J segment lost 7 bases and the V segment lost 5 bases, leaving 7 bases of the junction unmatched. The germline V gene encodes CDR1 PRHDT and CDR2 FYEKMQ (reference sequence). The CDR3 extends over 14 amino acids. Per the study methods: Nucleated cell counts were estimated from reference gene primer amplification. The protocol was immunoSEQ multiplex PCR, while the TCRdb copy is restricted to in-frame clones and leaves out a portion. Clonal size and the V and J genes are those of that table, whereas D and trimming came from the DNA. This table has tens of thousands of clones, about four fifths appearing once. This clone showed up just once.

Sequenced sample: peripheral blood. The sequence came from a human donor with acute or convalescent COVID-19. The donor label of this sample is uncertain. The V call is TRBV13, the J call TRBJ1-5, with TRBD1 matching over 8 bases. The CDR3 loop reads CASSLGQGIQPQHF. The DNA for the CDR3 is TGTGCCAGCAGCCTCGGACAGGGAATACAGCCCCAGCATTTT.